This TCR beta chain was found in a study of Graves' ophthalmopathy and Graves' hyperthyroidism. This clonotype appeared many times. RNA transcripts yielded amplified TCR beta CDR3 regions. The library came from an HTBI-primed first-round RT-PCR and a second-round multiplex PCR. TCRdb re-called the multiplex PCR reads with MiXCR, one entry per CDR3 protein. The sample has roughly 410,000 distinct CDR3 sequences, approximately 15% seen once. PBMCs originated in 8.5 to 10 ml of fresh peripheral blood. With 4 bases removed from V and 6 bases from J, the gap between germline ends came to 7 bases. Looked up from germline, CDR1 is MNHNS and CDR2 is SASEGT. The CDR3 runs to 12 residues.

The sequence derives from a woman younger than 30 with stable Graves' hyperthyroidism. The source material was peripheral blood. This sequence joins TRBV6-1 and TRBJ1-5; D uncertain. The CDR3 loop reads CASSGGGQPQHF. The CDR3 nucleotides read TGTGCCAGCAGTGGAGGCGGTCAGCCCCAGCATTTT.